The 30 T cell receptor beta chains in this list originate from one sample, sequenced in a study of shared clonotypes between healthy human individuals. Generated by immunoSEQ multiplex PCR, the TCRdb table keeps only in-frame clones and is missing some. The table lists about 2.3 million clones, approximately 95% of them singletons. Material for sequencing was naive CD4+ T cells from PBMCs. The sample's subset: CD45RA+ positively selected. The receptors shown here come from a man in his late teens or twenties in good health. Some clones in this sample may be carry-over from other donors' samples.

The V gene is TRBV7-2, the J gene TRBJ2-1; 11 bases agree with TRBD2. This CDR3 has 15 residues. Per the germline V gene, CDR1 is SGHTA and CDR2 is FQGNSA. J was trimmed by 11 bases and V by 1 base; bases with no gene match: 7. CDR3 sequence reads: CASSLGASGGNKQFF. CDR3 DNA: TGTGCCAGCAGCTTAGGGGCTAGCGGGGGGAATAAGCAGTTCTTC.

The chain couples TRBV2 to TRBJ1-2, with TRBD1 as a possible D gene (6 bases). V lost 6 bases to trimming and J lost 9 bases, with 17 bases between them. The CDR3 runs to 13 residues. CDR1 is SNHLY, CDR2 FYNNEI, per germline. The CDR3 reads CASSEGWDKSYTF. CDR3 sequence (DNA): TGTGCCAGCAGCGAGGGGTGGGACAAGAGCTACACCTTC.

The V call is TRBV5-4, the J call TRBJ2-1, with TRBD2 as a possible D gene (6 bases). Trimming stripped 3 bases from V and 4 bases from J, with 14 bases between. Per germline, CDR1 SGHNT and CDR2 YYREEE (reference sequence). This CDR3 is 15 amino acids long. The CDR3 nucleotides are TGTGCCAGCAGCTCTTCGGCGGGAAGTTACAATGAGCAGTTCTTC. Protein: CASSSSAGSYNEQFF.

The chain carries TRBV29-1 and TRBJ1-1; TRBD1 is a possible D gene (5 bases). Germline CDR1 SQVTM, CDR2 ANQGSEA. This CDR3 has 16 amino acids. Trimming shortened V by 2 bases and J by 0 bases, and 16 bases separated the two germline ends. The CDR3 DNA sequence: TGCAGCGTTGAAAAGTGGGGGGACCACATGAACACTGAAGCTTTCTTT. Translating it yields CSVEKWGDHMNTEAFF.

The V call is TRBV18, the J call TRBJ1-1; D uncertain. Trimming stripped 3 bases from V and 2 bases from J, with 7 bases between. Germline loops: CDR1 KGHSH, CDR2 LQKENI. The length of the CDR3 is 13 residues. The CDR3 protein is CASSPDINTEAFF. The CDR3 DNA reads TGTGCCAGCTCACCTGATATCAACACTGAAGCTTTCTTT.

This chain joins TRBV4-1 and TRBJ1-4; 7 bases line up with TRBD1. V lost 0 bases to trimming and J lost 0 bases; unmatched junction nucleotides: 13. Germline lookup yields CDR1 MGHRA and CDR2 YSYEKL. The CDR3 covers 20 residues. The CDR3 DNA is TGCGCCAGCAGCCAAGATGGCACCAAAACAGGGGATGCAACTAATGAAAAACTGTTTTTT. Its translation: CASSQDGTKTGDATNEKLFF.

The chain links TRBV18 to TRBJ1-5; 11 bases line up with TRBD1. The V segment lost 6 bases and the J segment 2 bases; nucleotides outside the gene matches: 12. The CDR3 sequence is 18 residues long. Germline V lookup: CDR1 KGHSH, CDR2 LQKENI. The CDR3 loop is CASSPRTGGWEGNQPQHF. The CDR3 region has the DNA TGTGCCAGCTCGCCCCGGACAGGGGGCTGGGAGGGCAATCAGCCCCAGCATTTT.

J is TRBJ1-4 and V is TRBV27; 10 bases map to TRBD1. J gave up 10 bases and V 0 bases, and 5 bases lay outside the gene matches. CDR1 and CDR2 from the germline V gene are MNHEY and SMNVEV (reference sequence). CDR3 size: 15 residues. The CDR3 nucleotides read TGTGCCAGCAGTTTATCCGGGACAGGGGATGGAAAACTGTTTTTT. Translating gives CASSLSGTGDGKLFF.

This chain uses TRBV7-9 with TRBJ2-2; TRBD1 matches 10 bases. After removal of 5 bases from V and 5 bases from J, the junction contained 2 bases not matched to a gene. This CDR3 region has 14 residues. Germline-derived CDR1 and CDR2 are SEHNR and FQNEAQ (reference sequence). The CDR3 sequence: CASSPGQGTGELFF. As DNA, the CDR3 is TGTGCCAGCAGCCCGGGACAGGGGACCGGGGAGCTGTTTTTT.

The chain links TRBV28 to TRBJ1-2; D not resolved. The CDR3 totals 19 residues. Trimming removed 5 bases from V and 6 bases from J, with 31 bases in between. The germline gives CDR1 MDHEN, CDR2 SYDVKM. In DNA, the CDR3 is TGTGCCAGCAGTCCTCTATCCACCCTCGGTGGTTTATTGAATCATGGCTACACCTTC. It is translated as CASSPLSTLGGLLNHGYTF.

This chain connects TRBV2 to TRBJ2-5; TRBD2 matches at 11 bases. CDR1 and CDR2 (germline): SNHLY, FYNNEI. Trimming cost V 6 bases and J 0 bases; bases outside gene matches: 3. This CDR3 is 15 amino acids long. The CDR3 DNA follows: TGTGCCAGCAGCAGACTAGCGGGGCACCAAGAGACCCAGTACTTC. It specifies CASSRLAGHQETQYF.

To note about this clone: One end of the junction is discordant with germline, which a read error may explain. The sample holds other DNA sequences that translate to the same CDR3. The genes are TRBV5-1 and TRBJ2-7; D is perhaps TRBD1 (6 bases). The V gene's germline CDR1 is SGHRS and CDR2 YFSETQ. CDR3 length: 14 amino acids. CDR3 in DNA: TGCGCCAGCAGCCCCGACAGGCACTCCTATGAGCAGTACTTC. Translation gives CASSPDRHSYEQYF. Full variable domain (missing parts from reference TRBV5-1 and TRBJ2-7): KAGVTQTPRYLIKTRGQQVTLSCSPISGHRSVSWYQQTPGQGLQFLFEYFSETQRNKGNFPGRFSGRQFSNSRSEMNVSTLELGDSALYLCASSPDRHSYEQYFGPGTRLTVT.

V gene TRBV28 combines with J gene TRBJ2-7, with D tentatively TRBD1 (5 bases). Trimming took off 8 bases at V and 5 bases at J, with 25 bases between the two ends. The germline V gene encodes CDR1 MDHEN and CDR2 SYDVKM. CDR3 size: 16 residues. This CDR3 is CASPPTRGQGRDEQYF. The CDR3 DNA reads TGTGCCAGCCCCCCCACTCGTGGGCAGGGAAGGGACGAGCAGTACTTC. The full variable domain, completed using reference TRBV28 and TRBJ2-7, is DVKVTQSSRYLVKRTGEKVFLECVQDMDHENMFWYRQDPGLGLRLIYFSYDVKMKEKGDIPEGYSVSREKKERFSLILESASTNQTSMYLCASPPTRGQGRDEQYFGPGTRLTVT.

The V and J genes are TRBV5-6 and TRBJ1-2; D is ambiguous. The V gene lost 2 bases and the J gene lost 3 bases, with 11 bases spanning the gap. Germline V gives CDR1 SGHDT, CDR2 YYEEEE. This CDR3 contains 14 residues. The CDR3 here is CASSFGQTHYGYTF. The CDR3 DNA reads as TGTGCCAGCAGCTTTGGCCAAACTCACTATGGCTACACCTTC.

The gene calls are TRBV5-1 and TRBJ1-2; no definite D call. CDR1 is SGHRS and CDR2 is YFSETQ in the germline V gene. Trimming shortened V by 1 base and J by 3 bases, and 13 bases separated the two germline ends. The CDR3 has 15 residues. The CDR3 loop is CASSLSLTEDYGYTF. The CDR3 DNA follows: TGCGCCAGCAGCTTGTCCCTAACGGAGGACTATGGCTACACCTTC.

The V call is TRBV5-1, the J call TRBJ2-7; 9 bases match TRBD1. The CDR3 is 15 residues long. Per the germline V gene, CDR1 is SGHRS and CDR2 is YFSETQ. The junction had 8 bases not matched to a gene; V was cut back by 2 bases and J by 5 bases. CDR3: CASSFAGQGFDEQYF. The CDR3, as DNA: TGCGCCAGCAGCTTCGCGGGACAGGGCTTCGACGAGCAGTACTTC.

A remark on this clone: At the DNA level, this CDR3 is encoded by other sequences in the same sample as well. The chain recombines TRBV5-1 with TRBJ1-5; D is possibly TRBD1 (6 bases). Trimming removed 4 bases from V and 1 base from J, with 12 bases in between. CDR3 length equals 15 residues. CDR1 and CDR2 from the germline V gene are SGHRS and YFSETQ. CDR3 protein: CASSPEGVSNQPQHF. Here the CDR3 DNA reads TGCGCCAGCAGCCCGGAGGGGGTAAGCAATCAGCCCCAGCATTTT.

V usage is TRBV15 and J usage is TRBJ2-7; maybe TRBD1 (5 bases). V lost 4 bases, J lost 0 bases, and 13 bases lay in between. The CDR3 totals 15 residues. CDR1 is LNHNV and CDR2 is YYDKDF in the germline V gene (reference sequence). In DNA form, the CDR3 reads TGTGCCACCAGCACCTTACCAGACAGCTCCTACGAGCAGTACTTC. Encoded protein: CATSTLPDSSYEQYF.

The rearrangement uses TRBV2 and TRBJ1-2; 7 bases match TRBD1. The trim removed 5 bases at V and 4 bases at J, leaving 4 bases unmatched. The CDR3 is 13 residues long. Germline V gene data show CDR1 as SNHLY and CDR2 as FYNNEI. CDR3 in amino acids: CASSLSGGYGYTF. For the CDR3, the DNA is TGTGCCAGCAGTCTATCAGGGGGCTATGGCTACACCTTC.

This rearrangement joins TRBV7-8 to TRBJ2-6; D unresolved. Germline CDR1 reads SGHVS; CDR2 reads FQNEAQ. Trimming shortened V by 2 bases and J by 0 bases, and 11 bases separated the two germline ends. CDR3 length equals 17 residues. CDR3 nucleotides: TGTGCCAGCAGCTTACGTCCGGAAACCTCTGGGGCCAACGTCCTGACTTTC. Its translation is CASSLRPETSGANVLTF.

The gene calls are TRBV28 and TRBJ1-4; D uncertain. There are 13 residues in the CDR3. V lost 3 bases and J 10 bases, leaving 12 bases between the germline ends. Germline V CDR1 and CDR2: MDHEN, SYDVKM. In DNA form, the CDR3 reads TGTGCCAGCAGTTTTTCGGAGTTAGGAAAACTGTTTTTT. Residues: CASSFSELGKLFF.

The CDR3 here is CASSTESGQQFF. The CDR3 nucleotides are TGTGCCAGCAGCACCGAATCGGGACAGCAGTTCTTC. The rearrangement joins TRBV7-9 to TRBJ2-1; D tentatively fits TRBD1 or TRBD2 (5 bases each). Germline assignment: CDR1 SEHNR and CDR2 FQNEAQ (reference sequence). The CDR3 sequence is 12 residues long. Deletions cut 5 bases from V and 11 bases from J, with 13 bases between.

This clone appeared a few times. The rearrangement joins TRBV9 to TRBJ1-1; a possible D gene is TRBD1 (5 bases). This CDR3 is built from 14 residues. Germline V gene data show CDR1 as SGDLS and CDR2 as YYNGEE. V shed 4 bases and J shed 5 bases, with 15 bases lying between them. The CDR3 DNA follows: TGTGCCAGCAGCACCATAATGGGGGATACTGAAGCTTTCTTT. Translated: CASSTIMGDTEAFF.

The chain links TRBV5-1 to TRBJ2-1; D is unclear. This CDR3 has 14 residues. CDR1 SGHRS and CDR2 YFSETQ come from the germline V gene. V lost 0 bases, J lost 5 bases, and 9 bases lay in between. DNA for the CDR3: TGCGCCAGCAGCTTGGGAATGCCAGACAATGAGCAGTTCTTC. It translates to CASSLGMPDNEQFF.

The chain links TRBV18 to TRBJ1-3; the match to TRBD1 covers 7 bases. V lost 6 bases to trimming and J lost 4 bases; unmatched junction nucleotides: 9. This CDR3 region has 15 residues. CDR1 and CDR2 (germline): KGHSH, LQKENI. For the CDR3, the DNA is TGTGCCAGCTCCCAAAACAGGGGATCCGGAAACACCATATATTTT. It specifies CASSQNRGSGNTIYF.

This chain joins TRBV7-2 and TRBJ2-7; D is perhaps TRBD2 (5 bases). The CDR3 has 16 residues. Germline values: CDR1 SGHTA, CDR2 FQGNSA. Between the trimmed V and J ends, which lost 3 bases and 1 base, there was a span of 16 bases. The CDR3 spells CASSFGSSALSYEQYF. Here the CDR3 DNA reads TGTGCCAGCAGCTTTGGAAGTAGCGCCTTATCCTACGAGCAGTACTTC.

The V and J genes are TRBV4-3 and TRBJ1-3; the D is unclear. The V end was cut by 0 bases, the J end by 1 base, with 7 bases between. CDR3 size: 15 residues. The germline CDR1 and CDR2 sequences are LGHNA and YSLEER. The DNA of the CDR3 is TGCGCCAGCAGCCAAGAAGCAGGATCTGGAAACACCATATATTTT. It is translated as CASSQEAGSGNTIYF.

This chain uses TRBV6-1 with TRBJ2-1, with a possible D match to TRBD2 (6 bases). Per germline, CDR1 MNHNS and CDR2 SASEGT. The V end lost 4 bases, the J end lost 8 bases, and 21 bases lay between the germline ends. CDR3 length equals 16 residues. In nucleotides, the CDR3 is TGTGCCAGCAGTGGCCTGGGCGGGATTAAAGGAGATGAGCAGTTCTTC. Translating gives CASSGLGGIKGDEQFF.

The chain uses TRBV9 and TRBJ1-1; 8 bases are shared with TRBD1. Germline trimming cut 3 bases from V and 4 bases from J; bases unmatched to any gene: 8. The CDR3 consists of 15 residues. Germline V gene lookup returns CDR1 SGDLS and CDR2 YYNGEE. CDR3 nucleotide sequence: TGTGCCAGCAGCGCACAAGACAGGGGTGGCACTGAAGCTTTCTTT. As protein: CASSAQDRGGTEAFF.

In this sample, this clone turned up once. The sample contains more than one DNA sequence encoding this CDR3. The rearrangement links TRBV5-1 to TRBJ1-1, with D possibly matching TRBD1 (5 bases). CDR3 length: 13 amino acids. The V and J ends lost 4 bases and 1 base respectively, with 8 bases between them. Germline V gene sequence: CDR1 SGHRS, CDR2 YFSETQ. The CDR3 loop is CASSLGGNTEAFF. The CDR3 nucleotides read TGCGCCAGCAGCCTTGGGGGGAACACTGAAGCTTTCTTT.